This TCR beta chain was found in a study of cytomegalovirus exposure and HLA in healthy donors. Looking at the study overall: A later analysis reported the 120 or so validation repertoires used the same platform as the approximately 670 first-cohort repertoires. Whole-study findings and limits: Reported results showed that the classifier diagnosed cytomegalovirus status with high specificity and sensitivity.

Regarding this clone: Its antigen is unidentified.

Germline V gene sequence: CDR1 MDHEN, CDR2 SYDVKM. V was trimmed by 3 bases and J by 0 bases, leaving 12 bases between them. The length of the CDR3 is 16 residues. Data came from immunoSEQ multiplex PCR; TCRdb stores just in-frame clones and leaves some out. The sample includes 200,000 or so clones, more than 75% seen only once; the top ten take approximately 7%. The rearrangement links TRBV28 to TRBJ2-1; no clear D gene. The clonotype was recovered from a man aged 18 to 29 in good health and CMV-seropositive. The specimen sequenced was PBMCs. CDR3 sequence: CASSFASESSYNEQFF. CDR3 nucleotides: TGTGCCAGCAGTTTTGCGAGCGAGAGCTCCTACAATGAGCAGTTCTTC.